This TCR beta chain was recorded in a study of CD8 T cells in ankylosing spondylitis. Broader study findings: Apparently characteristic of ankylosing spondylitis blood was a TCR beta motif (roughly 8 highly homologous variants). Some of these motif variants have turned up before, in reports on reactive arthritis synovial fluid and blood.

Germline V gene data show CDR1 as LGHNA and CDR2 as YNFKEQ. The CDR3 consists of 16 residues. V dropped 4 bases and J dropped 0 bases, with 13 bases sitting between them. TCRdb re-derived calls from the 5' RACE reads in MiXCR, one entry per CDR3 protein. The table includes about 200,000 distinct CDR3 sequences, around 13% detected once. At least ten counts were recorded for this clonotype. The antigen is not known. The TCR originated in a male donor with ankylosing spondylitis or in good health (not recorded which). The sequenced material came from blood, either unsorted or a sorted T cell fraction (not recorded which). The chain links TRBV4-2 to TRBJ2-1; the D gene is possibly TRBD1 (6 bases). The CDR3 DNA follows: TGTGCCAGCAGCCCAGGGACACGGGGCTCCTACAATGAGCAGTTCTTC. Amino acid sequence: CASSPGTRGSYNEQFF.